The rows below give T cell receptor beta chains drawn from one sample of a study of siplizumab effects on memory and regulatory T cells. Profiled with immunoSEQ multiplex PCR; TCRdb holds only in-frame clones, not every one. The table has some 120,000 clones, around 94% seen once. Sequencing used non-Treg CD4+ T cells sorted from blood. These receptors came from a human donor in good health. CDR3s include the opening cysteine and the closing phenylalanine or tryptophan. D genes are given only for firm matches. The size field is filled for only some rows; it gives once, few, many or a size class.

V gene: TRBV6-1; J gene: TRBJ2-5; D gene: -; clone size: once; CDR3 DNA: TGTGCCAGCAGTGCCTCAGGAGCGAGGGAGACCCAGTACTTC; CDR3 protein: CASSASGARETQYF
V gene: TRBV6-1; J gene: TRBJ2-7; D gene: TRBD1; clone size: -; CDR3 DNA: TGTGCCAGCAGTGTAGAAGGACAGGCTTTATACGAGCAGTACTTC; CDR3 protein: CASSVEGQALYEQYF
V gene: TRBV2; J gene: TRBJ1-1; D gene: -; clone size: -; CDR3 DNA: TGTGCCAGCAGAAGGGATGTCGGGGGGCCTGAAGCTTTCTTT; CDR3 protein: CASRRDVGGPEAFF
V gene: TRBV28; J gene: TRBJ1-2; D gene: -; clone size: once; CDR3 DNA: TGTGCCAGCAACTACCCCGGGGATAACTATGGCTACACCTTC; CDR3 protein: CASNYPGDNYGYTF
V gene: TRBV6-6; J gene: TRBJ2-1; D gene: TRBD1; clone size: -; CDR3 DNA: TGTGCCAGCACCCAGACAGGGCGGGACAATGAGCAGTTCTTC; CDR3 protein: CASTQTGRDNEQFF
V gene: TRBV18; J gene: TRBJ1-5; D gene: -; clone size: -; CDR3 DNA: TGTGCCAGCTCACCTTCCGGGAGTCAGCCCCAGCATTTT; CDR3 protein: CASSPSGSQPQHF
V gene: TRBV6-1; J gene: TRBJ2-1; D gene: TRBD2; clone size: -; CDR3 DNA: TGTGCCAGCAGTGGCTCGGGGGGGAGCTCCTACAATGAGCAGTTCTTC; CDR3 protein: CASSGSGGSSYNEQFF
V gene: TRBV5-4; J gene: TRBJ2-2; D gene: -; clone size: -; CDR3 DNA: TGTGCCAGCAGCTTGGGTCTGCGCACCGGGGAGCTGTTTTTT; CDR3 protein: CASSLGLRTGELFF
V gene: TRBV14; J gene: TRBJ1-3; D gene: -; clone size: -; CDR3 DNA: TGTGCCAGCAGCCCGGCTCCGACGCCAGGGAGAACCATTGGAAACACCATATATTTT; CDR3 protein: CASSPAPTPGRTIGNTIYF
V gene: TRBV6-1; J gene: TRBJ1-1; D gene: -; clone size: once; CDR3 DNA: TGTGCCACCATCCCAGGGTTCCTTTCAGAGACTGAAGCTTTCTTT; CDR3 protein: CATIPGFLSETEAFF
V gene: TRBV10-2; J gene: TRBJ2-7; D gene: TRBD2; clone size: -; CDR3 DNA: TGCGCCAGCAGTGTCCCTAGCGGGAGTTTTTTTTCCTACGAGCAGTACTTC; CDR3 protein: CASSVPSGSFFSYEQYF
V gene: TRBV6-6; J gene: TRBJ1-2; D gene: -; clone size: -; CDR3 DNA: TGTGCCAGCAGTTACCCCGGGACGGATAACTATGGCTACACCTTC; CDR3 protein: CASSYPGTDNYGYTF
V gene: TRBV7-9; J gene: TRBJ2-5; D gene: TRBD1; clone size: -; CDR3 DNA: TGTGCCAGCACCCCAGGGGGCGTGGAGACCCAGTACTTC; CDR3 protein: CASTPGGVETQYF
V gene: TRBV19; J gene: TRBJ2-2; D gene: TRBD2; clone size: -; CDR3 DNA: TGTGCCAGTAGTCGTAGCGGGCACGCGAACACCGGGGAGCTGTTTTTT; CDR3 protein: CASSRSGHANTGELFF
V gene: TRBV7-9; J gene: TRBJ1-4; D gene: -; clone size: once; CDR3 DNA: TGTGCCAGCAGCTTACCAGGGAACACTAATGAAAAACTGTTTTTT; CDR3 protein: CASSLPGNTNEKLFF
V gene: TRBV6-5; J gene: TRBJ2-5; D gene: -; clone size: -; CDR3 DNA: TGTGCCAGCACCCAGAGTGAAGGGACCCAGTACTTC; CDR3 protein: CASTQSEGTQYF
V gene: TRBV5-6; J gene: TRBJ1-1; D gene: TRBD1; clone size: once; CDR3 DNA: TGTGCCAGCAGCTTTAAGGACAGGGTGGCTGAAGCTTTCTTT; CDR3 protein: CASSFKDRVAEAFF
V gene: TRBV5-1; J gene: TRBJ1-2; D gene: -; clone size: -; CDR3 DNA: TGCGCCAGCAGCTCTGGACTCTATGGTGGCTACACCTTC; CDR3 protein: CASSSGLYGGYTF
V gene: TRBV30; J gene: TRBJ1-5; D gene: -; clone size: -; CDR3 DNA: TGTGCCTGGAGTGTCTGGTATAGTAATCAGCCCCAGCATTTT; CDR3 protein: CAWSVWYSNQPQHF
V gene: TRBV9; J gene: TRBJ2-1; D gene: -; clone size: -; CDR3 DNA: TGTGCCAGCAGCGTAAAGGGGGACTACGCCTACAATGAGCAGTTCTTC; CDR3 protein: CASSVKGDYAYNEQFF
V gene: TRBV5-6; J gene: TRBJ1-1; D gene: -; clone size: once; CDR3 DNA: TGTGCCAGCAGCTTGGTCACGTTGAACACTGAAGCTTTCTTT; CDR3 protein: CASSLVTLNTEAFF
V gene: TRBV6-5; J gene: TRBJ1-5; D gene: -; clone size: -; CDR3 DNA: TGTGCCACTGGACGGGATCAGCCCCAGCATTTT; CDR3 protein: CATGRDQPQHF
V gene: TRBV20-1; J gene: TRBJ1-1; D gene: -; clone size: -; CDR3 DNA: TGCAGTGCTGAAAGACAGGACGAAGCTTTCTTT; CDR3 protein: CSAERQDEAFF
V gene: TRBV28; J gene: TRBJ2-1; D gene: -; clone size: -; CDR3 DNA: TGTGCCAGCAGCTCCGCCGGGACTCTAAACAACAATGAGCAGTTCTTC; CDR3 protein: CASSSAGTLNNNEQFF
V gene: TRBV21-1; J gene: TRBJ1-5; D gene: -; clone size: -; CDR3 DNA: TGTGCCAGCAGCAAAGGCCCCAGCGGAGGGGTCATCAATCAGCCCCAGCATTTT; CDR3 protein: CASSKGPSGGVINQPQHF
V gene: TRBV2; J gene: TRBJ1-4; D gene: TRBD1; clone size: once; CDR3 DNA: TGTGCCAGCAACACGGACAGGGGCGGTGAAAAACTGTTTTTT; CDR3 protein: CASNTDRGGEKLFF
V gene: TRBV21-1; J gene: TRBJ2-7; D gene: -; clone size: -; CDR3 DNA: TGTGCCGGCGACAGTCCCCACTTTACCTACGAGCAGTACTTC; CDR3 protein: CAGDSPHFTYEQYF
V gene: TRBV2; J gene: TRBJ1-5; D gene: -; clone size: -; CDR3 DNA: TGTGCCAGCAGTGGACAGGTTAGCAATCAGCCCCAGCATTTT; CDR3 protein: CASSGQVSNQPQHF
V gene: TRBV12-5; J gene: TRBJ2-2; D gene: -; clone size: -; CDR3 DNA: TGTGCTAGTGTCGGGCCTTACACCGGGGAGCTGTTTTTT; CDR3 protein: CASVGPYTGELFF
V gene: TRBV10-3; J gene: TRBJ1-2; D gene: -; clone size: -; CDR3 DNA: TGTGCCATCAGTGCGGGGGACCCGTATGGCTACACCTTC; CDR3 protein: CAISAGDPYGYTF
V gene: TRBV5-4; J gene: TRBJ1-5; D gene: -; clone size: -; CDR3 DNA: TGTGCCAGCAGCGTCAAGGGGAGTCAGCCCCAGCATTTT; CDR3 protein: CASSVKGSQPQHF
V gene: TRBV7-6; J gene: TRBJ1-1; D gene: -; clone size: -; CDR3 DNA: TGTGCCAGCAGCTTAGGGGCAGAAATGAACACTGAAGCTTTCTTT; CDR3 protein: CASSLGAEMNTEAFF
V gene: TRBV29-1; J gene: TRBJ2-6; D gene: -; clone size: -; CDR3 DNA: TGCAGCGTTGGGCCGCGACACAGTAGCTCTGGGGCCAACGTCCTGACTTTC; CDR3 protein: CSVGPRHSSSGANVLTF
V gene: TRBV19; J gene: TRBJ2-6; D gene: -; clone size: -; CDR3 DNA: TGTGCCAGTAGTATTGGCCTGATCCCCAACGTCCTGACTTTC; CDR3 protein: CASSIGLIPNVLTF
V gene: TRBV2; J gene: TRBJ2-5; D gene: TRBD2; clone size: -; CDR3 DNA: TGTGCCAGCAGTCTCATAGCGGGGAGGCAAGAGACCCAGTACTTC; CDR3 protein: CASSLIAGRQETQYF
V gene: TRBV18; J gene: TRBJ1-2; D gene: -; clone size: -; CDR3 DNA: TGTGCCAGCTCACCAGTAGGGGCCATCCCTGGCACCTTC; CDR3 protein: CASSPVGAIPGTF
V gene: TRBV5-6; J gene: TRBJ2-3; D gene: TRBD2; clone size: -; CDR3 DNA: TGTGCCAGCAGCTTGGAGTTTAGCGGGAGGGTCACAGATACGCAGTATTTT; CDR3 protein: CASSLEFSGRVTDTQYF
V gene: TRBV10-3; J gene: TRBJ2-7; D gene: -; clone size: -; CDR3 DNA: TGTGCCATCAGTGGGGCGGGGCAGGGCGAGCAGTACTTC; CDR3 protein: CAISGAGQGEQYF
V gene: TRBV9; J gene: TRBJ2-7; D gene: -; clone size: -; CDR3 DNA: TGTGCCAGCAGCGTAGGGGGAATGACTCGCTACGAGCAGTACTTC; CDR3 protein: CASSVGGMTRYEQYF
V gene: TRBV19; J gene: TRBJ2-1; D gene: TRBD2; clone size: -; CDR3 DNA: TGTGCCAGTCTTATGTGGGGGGGTAACAATGAGCAGTTCTTC; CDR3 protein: CASLMWGGNNEQFF
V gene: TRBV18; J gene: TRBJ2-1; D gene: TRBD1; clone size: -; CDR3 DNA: TGTGCCAGCTCACCACGGGCAGGGGGTAGTTCCTACAATGAGCAGTTCTTC; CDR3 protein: CASSPRAGGSSYNEQFF
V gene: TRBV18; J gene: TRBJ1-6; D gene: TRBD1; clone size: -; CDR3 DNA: TGTGCCAGCTCCCAAAGTCCGGGACAGGAAGATTCACCCCTCCACTTT; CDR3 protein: CASSQSPGQEDSPLHF
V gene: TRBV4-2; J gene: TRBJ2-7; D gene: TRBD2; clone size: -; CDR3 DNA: TGTGCCAGCAGCCAAGATCTAACGGCGGGAGTGGACGAGCAGTACTTC; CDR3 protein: CASSQDLTAGVDEQYF
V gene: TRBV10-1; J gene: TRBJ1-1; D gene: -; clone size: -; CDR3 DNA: TGCGCCAGCAGTGATTTTTTGGGGGAGGGGAACACTGAAGCTTTCTTT; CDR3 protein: CASSDFLGEGNTEAFF
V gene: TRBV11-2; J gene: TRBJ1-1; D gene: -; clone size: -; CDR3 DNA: TGTGCCAGCAGCTTCGTTCTTAAGGCGGGGGCTGAAGCTTTCTTT; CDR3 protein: CASSFVLKAGAEAFF
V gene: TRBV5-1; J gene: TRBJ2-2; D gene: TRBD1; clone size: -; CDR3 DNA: TGCGCCAGCAGCGATCCGGGACAGGCGAACACCGGGGAGCTGTTTTTT; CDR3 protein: CASSDPGQANTGELFF
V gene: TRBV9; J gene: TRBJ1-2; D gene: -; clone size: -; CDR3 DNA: TGTGCCAGCAGCCTAGCCTTTGTGGCCGAAACTTACACCTTC; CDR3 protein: CASSLAFVAETYTF
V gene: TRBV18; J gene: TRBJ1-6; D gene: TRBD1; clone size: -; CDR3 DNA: TGTGCCAGCTCACCGAGGACAGGGGGCGTTTCACCCCTCCACTTT; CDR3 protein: CASSPRTGGVSPLHF
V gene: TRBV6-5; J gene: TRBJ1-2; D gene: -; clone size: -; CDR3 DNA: TGTGCCAGCAGAAGGGGGGGGCAGGGCTACACCTTC; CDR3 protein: CASRRGGQGYTF
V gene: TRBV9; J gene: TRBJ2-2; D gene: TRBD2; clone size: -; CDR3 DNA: TGTGCCAGCAGCGCAAATCCTAGCGGGGCCTCCTCCGGGGAGCTGTTTTTT; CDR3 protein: CASSANPSGASSGELFF
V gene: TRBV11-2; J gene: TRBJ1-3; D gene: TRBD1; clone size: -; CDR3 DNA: TGTGCCAGCAGCACCCGAGGGACAGGGGTTTCTGGAAACACCATATATTTT; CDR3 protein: CASSTRGTGVSGNTIYF
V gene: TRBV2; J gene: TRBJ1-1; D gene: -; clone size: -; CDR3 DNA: TGTGCCAGCAGTGCCTGGGGCAGCGGGGCTTTCTTT; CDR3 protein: CASSAWGSGAFF
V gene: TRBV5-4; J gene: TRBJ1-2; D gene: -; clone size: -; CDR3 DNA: TGTGCCAGCAAGGCGCTCTCGGGTGGCTACACCTTC; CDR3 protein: CASKALSGGYTF
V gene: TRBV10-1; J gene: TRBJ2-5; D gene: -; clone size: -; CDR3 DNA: TGCGCCAGCAGTGGAGGCCCCCAAGAGACCCAGTACTTC; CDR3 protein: CASSGGPQETQYF
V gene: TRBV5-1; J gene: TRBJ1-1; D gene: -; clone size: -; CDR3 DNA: TGCGCCAGCAGCTTGGGGCGGCAAAACACTGAAGCTTTCTTT; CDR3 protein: CASSLGRQNTEAFF